The following is a T cell receptor beta chain sequence with its context. The sample comes from a study of OX40 agonist ivuxolimab in advanced cancers. Study at large: As their treatment, patients were administered ivuxolimab, an agonistic anti-OX40 (CD134) antibody. Patients undergoing dose escalation presented with hepatocellular carcinoma, melanoma, renal cell or head and neck cancer. With a range of roughly 20 to 79, age averaged approximately 60 years, and about 83% were male. Earlier anti-PD-1, anti-PD-L1 or anti-CTLA-4 therapy was permitted; around 40% had received some.

The table came from immunoSEQ multiplex PCR; TCRdb's copy has only in-frame clones and leaves some out. This sample carries around 76,000 clones, 70% to 85% of them seen once, and the ten largest clones take 1.1%. The CDR3 spans 12 residues. V shed 3 bases and J shed 2 bases, with 4 bases lying between them. Germline assignment: CDR1 SNHLY and CDR2 FYNNEI. The chain carries TRBV2 and TRBJ1-2; D uncertain. The TCR sequence derives from an adult with an advanced solid tumor such as melanoma, head and neck, liver or kidney cancer. The starting material was CD4+ or CD8+ T cells sorted from blood, obtained in a trial of the OX40 agonist ivuxolimab. CDR3 in amino acids: CASSEGNYGYTF. As DNA, the CDR3 is TGTGCCAGCAGTGAGGGGAACTATGGCTACACCTTC.